The clone carrying this TCR beta chain was seen at least ten times. Its antigen is still unknown. This entry is derived from a study of T cells in Graves' hyperthyroidism and ophthalmopathy. Amplification of TCR beta CDR3 regions used RNA as the template. An initial round of RT-PCR targeting the TCR CDR3 relied on the HTBI primer set. TCRdb reanalysed the multiplex PCR reads using MiXCR and keeps one entry per CDR3 protein. Of 89,000 or so distinct CDR3 sequences listed, around 37% are singletons. Germline CDR1 and CDR2: MNHEY and SVGAGI. The CDR3 consists of 16 residues. V lost 6 bases to trimming and J lost 1 base, with 18 bases between them. Study results and caveats: The model identified upcoming ophthalmopathy a median about six months ahead of onset.

Patients were excluded for uncontrolled infection, other autoimmune disease, pregnancy or lactation. The TCR sequence derives from a woman aged 30 to 39 with Graves' hyperthyroidism. Sample: peripheral blood or thyroid tissue (not recorded which). The chain recombines TRBV6-5 with TRBJ1-1; perhaps TRBD1 as D (6 bases). The CDR3 DNA reads as TGTGCCAGCAGCGAACGAATATCGGACAGGAACACTGAAGCTTTCTTT. It specifies CASSERISDRNTEAFF.